The rows below give T cell receptor beta chains drawn from one sample of a study of T-cell reconstitution after alpha-beta-depleted transplantation in children. TCRdb re-called the PCR reads with MiXCR, one entry per CDR3 protein. The sample gives around 450,000 distinct CDR3 sequences, roughly two fifths of which show up once; 27% is in the top ten. Sample: PBMCs, taken before TCRalphabeta/CD19-depleted stem cell transplant. The receptors originated from a girl aged 2-10 years with aplastic anemia, due to receive a stem cell transplant. Each CDR3 is given with its conserved first and last residue. D genes are given only for firm matches. Expanded clones are given a class, and other clones once, few, many or no size at all.

v_call: TRBV7-2; j_call: TRBJ2-7; clone_size: -; d_call: -; cdr3_aa: CASSLDTGYEQYF; cdr3_nt: TGTGCCAGCAGCTTAGATACGGGCTACGAGCAGTACTTC
v_call: TRBV7-8; j_call: TRBJ1-4; clone_size: few; d_call: TRBD1; cdr3_aa: CASSLTGGMWSEKLFF; cdr3_nt: TGTGCCAGCAGCTTAACAGGGGGCATGTGGAGTGAAAAACTGTTTTTT
v_call: TRBV7-8; j_call: TRBJ2-7; clone_size: -; d_call: TRBD1; cdr3_aa: CASSGWDRGYEQYF; cdr3_nt: TGTGCCAGCAGCGGATGGGACAGGGGTTACGAGCAGTACTTC
v_call: TRBV20-1; j_call: TRBJ2-7; clone_size: -; d_call: -; cdr3_aa: CSARTVSYEQYF; cdr3_nt: TGCAGTGCCCGGACCGTGTCCTACGAGCAGTACTTC
v_call: TRBV20-1; j_call: TRBJ2-7; clone_size: many; d_call: -; cdr3_aa: CSARDRLRSSYEQYF; cdr3_nt: TGCAGTGCTAGAGATAGGTTACGGAGCTCCTACGAGCAGTACTTC
v_call: TRBV5-1; j_call: TRBJ2-2; clone_size: -; d_call: TRBD2; cdr3_aa: CASSPASGSFTGELFF; cdr3_nt: TGCGCCAGCAGCCCTGCTAGCGGGAGTTTCACCGGGGAGCTGTTTTTT
v_call: TRBV4-1; j_call: TRBJ2-7; clone_size: -; d_call: TRBD1; cdr3_aa: CASSQDEGDSEQYF; cdr3_nt: TGCGCCAGCAGCCAAGATGAGGGGGACAGTGAGCAGTACTTC
v_call: TRBV7-2; j_call: TRBJ2-1; clone_size: many; d_call: -; cdr3_aa: CASSSWVDNEQFF; cdr3_nt: TGTGCCAGCAGCTCATGGGTAGACAATGAGCAGTTCTTC
v_call: TRBV24-1; j_call: TRBJ1-4; clone_size: few; d_call: TRBD1; cdr3_aa: CATSQGGGANEKLFF; cdr3_nt: TGTGCCACCAGCCAGGGGGGAGGTGCTAATGAAAAACTGTTTTTT
v_call: TRBV20-1; j_call: TRBJ2-3; clone_size: many; d_call: TRBD2; cdr3_aa: CSAYHLGLAGVADTQYF; cdr3_nt: TGCAGTGCTTACCACTTGGGACTAGCGGGAGTAGCAGATACGCAGTATTTT
v_call: TRBV12-3/TRBV12-4; j_call: TRBJ1-6; clone_size: many; d_call: -; cdr3_aa: CASSSDSGSPLHF; cdr3_nt: TGTGCCAGCAGTTCTGACAGCGGTTCACCCCTCCACTTT
v_call: TRBV23-1; j_call: TRBJ2-6; clone_size: few; d_call: TRBD2; cdr3_aa: CASGPPGREPSGANVLTF; cdr3_nt: TGCGCCAGCGGTCCCCCGGGGCGGGAGCCCTCTGGGGCCAACGTCCTGACTTTC
v_call: TRBV10-3; j_call: TRBJ2-3; clone_size: -; d_call: -; cdr3_aa: CAISGTAPNTQYF; cdr3_nt: TGTGCCATCAGTGGGACAGCCCCCAATACGCAGTATTTT
v_call: TRBV20-1; j_call: TRBJ2-5; clone_size: -; d_call: -; cdr3_aa: CSAQGHPKETQYF; cdr3_nt: TGCAGTGCACAAGGACACCCTAAAGAGACCCAGTACTTC
v_call: TRBV18; j_call: TRBJ1-1; clone_size: many; d_call: TRBD1; cdr3_aa: CASSPQGAGTEAFF; cdr3_nt: TGTGCCAGCTCACCACAGGGGGCAGGCACTGAAGCTTTCTTT
v_call: TRBV20-1; j_call: TRBJ2-7; clone_size: few; d_call: -; cdr3_aa: CSAPEGGTSLSYEQYF; cdr3_nt: TGCAGTGCTCCAGAGGGTGGCACTAGCCTTTCCTACGAGCAGTACTTC
v_call: TRBV28; j_call: TRBJ1-4; clone_size: -; d_call: -; cdr3_aa: CPSSLWMGGINEKLFF; cdr3_nt: TGTCCCAGCAGTTTATGGATGGGGGGCATTAATGAAAAACTGTTTTTT
v_call: TRBV6-1; j_call: TRBJ2-5; clone_size: -; d_call: -; cdr3_aa: CASSPGLLAWETQYF; cdr3_nt: TGTGCCAGCAGCCCGGGATTGCTAGCGTGGGAGACCCAGTACTTC
v_call: TRBV20-1; j_call: TRBJ2-1; clone_size: many; d_call: -; cdr3_aa: CSAHSPSIDEQFF; cdr3_nt: TGCAGTGCCCATAGTCCCTCGATCGATGAGCAGTTCTTC
v_call: TRBV6-1; j_call: TRBJ2-2; clone_size: -; d_call: -; cdr3_aa: CASSRRPPGELFF; cdr3_nt: TGTGCCAGCAGCCGCCGGCCTCCCGGGGAGCTGTTTTTT
v_call: TRBV7-2; j_call: TRBJ2-5; clone_size: many; d_call: -; cdr3_aa: CASSARQGGETQYF; cdr3_nt: TGTGCCAGCAGCGCCCGTCAGGGGGGAGAGACCCAGTACTTC
v_call: TRBV5-1; j_call: TRBJ2-7; clone_size: many; d_call: -; cdr3_aa: CASSLIPGGSYEQYF; cdr3_nt: TGCGCCAGCAGCTTGATCCCTGGTGGTTCCTACGAGCAGTACTTC
v_call: TRBV20-1; j_call: TRBJ2-3; clone_size: once; d_call: TRBD2; cdr3_aa: CSAGTSGGRRADTQYF; cdr3_nt: TGCAGTGCAGGGACTAGCGGGGGAAGGAGGGCGGATACGCAGTATTTT
v_call: TRBV20-1; j_call: TRBJ2-2; clone_size: -; d_call: TRBD2; cdr3_aa: CSARDGRLAGTGELFF; cdr3_nt: TGCAGTGCTAGAGACGGGAGACTAGCCGGCACCGGGGAGCTGTTTTTT
v_call: TRBV20-1; j_call: TRBJ1-1; clone_size: many; d_call: -; cdr3_aa: CSAGTNTEAFF; cdr3_nt: TGCAGTGCTGGGACGAACACTGAAGCTTTCTTT
v_call: TRBV6-1; j_call: TRBJ2-7; clone_size: -; d_call: TRBD1; cdr3_aa: CASTIVDRAKFTGQYF; cdr3_nt: TGTGCCAGCACAATAGTAGACAGGGCGAAATTTACGGGGCAGTACTTC
v_call: TRBV6-5; j_call: TRBJ2-5; clone_size: -; d_call: TRBD2; cdr3_aa: CASSFSSGGAETQYF; cdr3_nt: TGTGCCAGCAGTTTTTCTAGCGGGGGGGCAGAGACCCAGTACTTC
v_call: TRBV7-2; j_call: TRBJ2-7; clone_size: few; d_call: -; cdr3_aa: CASSLVGGGGEWEQYF; cdr3_nt: TGTGCCAGCAGCTTAGTTGGGGGAGGGGGCGAATGGGAGCAGTACTTC
v_call: TRBV4-1; j_call: TRBJ2-5; clone_size: -; d_call: TRBD2; cdr3_aa: CASSQLLAALTQETQYF; cdr3_nt: TGCGCCAGCAGCCAACTACTAGCGGCCCTGACCCAAGAGACCCAGTACTTC
v_call: TRBV20-1; j_call: TRBJ1-1; clone_size: -; d_call: TRBD1; cdr3_aa: CSAHYPGQGPTEAFF; cdr3_nt: TGCAGTGCCCACTATCCGGGACAGGGGCCCACTGAAGCTTTCTTT
v_call: TRBV10-1; j_call: TRBJ2-1; clone_size: many; d_call: -; cdr3_aa: CASSEGRGSYNEQFF; cdr3_nt: TGCGCCAGCAGTGAGGGACGGGGTTCCTACAATGAGCAGTTCTTC
v_call: TRBV6-1; j_call: TRBJ2-7; clone_size: few; d_call: TRBD1; cdr3_aa: CASTLDRGLGEQYF; cdr3_nt: TGTGCCAGCACATTGGACAGGGGGCTGGGCGAGCAGTACTTC
v_call: TRBV7-2; j_call: TRBJ2-7; clone_size: -; d_call: TRBD2; cdr3_aa: CASSFSYGGYEQYF; cdr3_nt: TGTGCCAGCAGCTTTTCTTACGGGGGGTACGAGCAGTACTTC
v_call: TRBV5-1; j_call: TRBJ2-5; clone_size: many; d_call: TRBD2; cdr3_aa: CASSFGGTSGASGETQYF; cdr3_nt: TGCGCCAGCAGCTTCGGGGGGACTAGCGGAGCCTCGGGGGAGACCCAGTACTTC
v_call: TRBV7-6; j_call: TRBJ2-1; clone_size: -; d_call: TRBD2; cdr3_aa: CASSASGSWSYNEQFF; cdr3_nt: TGTGCCAGCAGCGCTAGCGGAAGTTGGTCCTACAATGAGCAGTTCTTC
v_call: TRBV4-2; j_call: TRBJ1-6; clone_size: few; d_call: TRBD1; cdr3_aa: CASSQGDRGRNSPLHF; cdr3_nt: TGTGCCAGCAGCCAGGGTGACAGGGGCAGGAATTCACCCCTCCACTTT
v_call: TRBV12-3/TRBV12-4; j_call: TRBJ1-1; clone_size: -; d_call: -; cdr3_aa: CASSKQGVQLEAFF; cdr3_nt: TGTGCCAGCAGCAAACAGGGAGTTCAACTTGAAGCTTTCTTT
v_call: TRBV5-1; j_call: TRBJ2-7; clone_size: -; d_call: -; cdr3_aa: CASSLESPSAYEQYF; cdr3_nt: TGCGCCAGCAGCTTGGAGTCCCCGTCAGCCTACGAGCAGTACTTC
v_call: TRBV7-2; j_call: TRBJ2-5; clone_size: once; d_call: -; cdr3_aa: CASSFRPPETQYF; cdr3_nt: TGTGCCAGCAGCTTTCGACCTCCGGAGACCCAGTACTTC
v_call: TRBV20-1; j_call: TRBJ2-2; clone_size: -; d_call: -; cdr3_aa: CSARDPSGGRFGGNTGELFF; cdr3_nt: TGCAGTGCTAGAGATCCTTCGGGGGGCAGGTTTGGGGGAAACACCGGGGAGCTGTTTTTT
v_call: TRBV29-1; j_call: TRBJ2-1; clone_size: many; d_call: TRBD2; cdr3_aa: CSVRTSGYNEQFF; cdr3_nt: TGCAGCGTTCGGACTAGCGGCTACAATGAGCAGTTCTTC
v_call: TRBV6-1; j_call: TRBJ2-7; clone_size: few; d_call: -; cdr3_aa: CASALASTYEQYF; cdr3_nt: TGTGCCAGCGCTTTAGCTTCAACCTACGAGCAGTACTTC
v_call: TRBV12-3/TRBV12-4; j_call: TRBJ2-3; clone_size: -; d_call: -; cdr3_aa: CASSSSTGLTDTQYF; cdr3_nt: TGTGCCAGCAGTTCCTCAACGGGGCTCACAGATACGCAGTATTTT
v_call: TRBV5-6; j_call: TRBJ2-7; clone_size: many; d_call: TRBD2; cdr3_aa: CASRSLAGGFEQYF; cdr3_nt: TGTGCCAGCAGATCCCTAGCGGGAGGTTTCGAGCAGTACTTC
v_call: TRBV2; j_call: TRBJ2-3; clone_size: many; d_call: -; cdr3_aa: CASRGQSTDTQYF; cdr3_nt: TGTGCCAGCAGAGGGCAGAGCACAGATACGCAGTATTTT
v_call: TRBV7-2; j_call: TRBJ2-7; clone_size: many; d_call: TRBD2; cdr3_aa: CASSLAPSGPYEQYF; cdr3_nt: TGTGCCAGCAGCTTAGCGCCTAGCGGCCCCTACGAGCAGTACTTC
v_call: TRBV28; j_call: TRBJ2-7; clone_size: -; d_call: TRBD1; cdr3_aa: CASSFGGTGAYEQYF; cdr3_nt: TGTGCCAGCAGTTTTGGGGGGACAGGGGCCTACGAGCAGTACTTC
v_call: TRBV12-3/TRBV12-4; j_call: TRBJ2-7; clone_size: -; d_call: -; cdr3_aa: CASSLALGYEQYF; cdr3_nt: TGTGCCAGCAGTTTAGCCCTGGGCTACGAGCAGTACTTC
v_call: TRBV18; j_call: TRBJ2-5; clone_size: few; d_call: -; cdr3_aa: CASSPPGFRDQYF; cdr3_nt: TGTGCCAGCTCACCACCGGGATTCCGGGACCAGTACTTC
v_call: TRBV7-6; j_call: TRBJ1-2; clone_size: -; d_call: -; cdr3_aa: CASSSLSGRVYGYTF; cdr3_nt: TGTGCCAGCAGCTCACTGTCAGGGCGGGTTTATGGCTACACCTTC
v_call: TRBV12-3/TRBV12-4; j_call: TRBJ1-5; clone_size: many; d_call: -; cdr3_aa: CASLDSLKNQPQHF; cdr3_nt: TGTGCCAGCCTGGACAGTCTGAAGAATCAGCCCCAGCATTTT
v_call: TRBV12-3/TRBV12-4; j_call: TRBJ2-3; clone_size: -; d_call: -; cdr3_aa: CASSLVGRRTDTQYF; cdr3_nt: TGTGCCAGCAGTTTGGTAGGGCGTAGGACAGATACGCAGTATTTT
v_call: TRBV20-1; j_call: TRBJ2-5; clone_size: -; d_call: -; cdr3_aa: CSESTPLEETQYF; cdr3_nt: TGCAGTGAATCAACCCCACTGGAAGAGACCCAGTACTTC
v_call: TRBV7-2; j_call: TRBJ2-1; clone_size: many; d_call: -; cdr3_aa: CASSSSAWTDNEQFF; cdr3_nt: TGTGCCAGCAGCTCGTCGGCTTGGACAGACAATGAGCAGTTCTTC
v_call: TRBV20-1; j_call: TRBJ1-5; clone_size: -; d_call: -; cdr3_aa: CSARERQPQHF; cdr3_nt: TGCAGTGCTAGAGAACGACAGCCCCAGCATTTT
v_call: TRBV19; j_call: TRBJ2-6; clone_size: -; d_call: -; cdr3_aa: CASSIGQGLAGANVLTF; cdr3_nt: TGTGCCAGTAGTATAGGGCAGGGACTTGCTGGGGCCAACGTCCTGACTTTT
v_call: TRBV30; j_call: TRBJ1-3; clone_size: -; d_call: -; cdr3_aa: CAWGRASGNTIYF; cdr3_nt: TGTGCCTGGGGTCGGGCTTCTGGAAACACCATATATTTT
v_call: TRBV6-1; j_call: TRBJ1-2; clone_size: -; d_call: -; cdr3_aa: CASTAVGGANYGYTF; cdr3_nt: TGTGCCAGCACCGCGGTCGGCGGGGCTAACTATGGCTACACCTTC
v_call: TRBV5-8; j_call: TRBJ1-1; clone_size: many; d_call: -; cdr3_aa: CASSFSRGSEAFF; cdr3_nt: TGTGCCAGCAGCTTTTCCAGGGGCAGCGAAGCTTTCTTT
v_call: TRBV29-1; j_call: TRBJ2-5; clone_size: -; d_call: TRBD2; cdr3_aa: CSVVGGRALKETQSF; cdr3_nt: TGCAGCGTTGTAGGTGGGAGGGCCCTCAAAGAGACCCAGTCCTTC